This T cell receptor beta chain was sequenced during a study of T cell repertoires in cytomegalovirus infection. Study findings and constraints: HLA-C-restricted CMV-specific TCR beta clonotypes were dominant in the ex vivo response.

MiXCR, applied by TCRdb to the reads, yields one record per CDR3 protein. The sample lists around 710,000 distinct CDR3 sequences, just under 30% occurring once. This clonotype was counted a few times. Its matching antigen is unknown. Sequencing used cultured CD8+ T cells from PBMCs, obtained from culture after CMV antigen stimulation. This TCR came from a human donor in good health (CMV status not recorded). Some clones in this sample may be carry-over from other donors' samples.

CDR3 sequence: CSAIQGESSTDTQYF. CDR3 bases: TGCAGTGCCATACAGGGGGAGTCTAGCACAGATACGCAGTATTTT. The chain links TRBV20-1 to TRBJ2-3; TRBD1 agrees at 8 bases. The germline V gene encodes CDR1 DFQATT and CDR2 SNEGSKA (reference sequence). V was pared by 6 bases and J by 0 bases, with 8 bases of the junction left unmatched. The CDR3 is 15 residues long.